This T cell receptor (beta chain) was observed in a study of patients and donors after allogeneic stem cell transplantation. In this sample, this clonotype turned up many times. Each CDR3 protein is one row after TCRdb ran MiXCR on the RT-PCR reads. Among about 410,000 distinct CDR3 sequences listed, about a sixth were seen once. The TCR sequence derives from a human donor who was either an allogeneic HSCT recipient or a stem cell or donor lymphocyte infusion donor (not recorded which). It is not recorded whose cells these are; they may come from a transplant donor. Sequencing was carried out using blood, either unsorted or a sorted T cell fraction (not recorded which).

DNA of the CDR3: TGTGCCACCAGTGATTTGCGTGGGACCGGGGAGCTGTTTTTT. Its translation: CATSDLRGTGELFF. The chain employs TRBV24-1 and TRBJ2-2; no reliable D call. CDR3 length: 14 residues. Trimming stripped 0 bases from V and 5 bases from J, with 6 bases between. Germline-derived CDR1 and CDR2 are KGHDR and SFDVKD.